Sequencing of this T cell receptor (beta chain) was carried out in a study of control samples from healthy donors and cancer patients. The method was immunoSEQ multiplex PCR; TCRdb's version includes in-frame clones alone and lacks a portion of them. This sample carries about 18,000 clones, around 83% of them seen once, and the ten largest clones take around 10%. Germline loops: CDR1 LGHDT, CDR2 YNNKEL (reference sequence). V lost 3 bases, J lost 8 bases, and 16 bases lay in between. This CDR3 comprises 14 residues. Sequencing used PBMCs. The chain combines TRBV3-1 (or the pseudogene TRBV3-2) with TRBJ2-5; possibly TRBD1 for D (6 bases). The clonotype originates from a woman in her seventies with colorectal cancer. The CDR3 nucleotides read TGTGCCAGCAGCCACTTGAGAAAAGGGGGAACCCAGTACTTC. Translating gives CASSHLRKGGTQYF.